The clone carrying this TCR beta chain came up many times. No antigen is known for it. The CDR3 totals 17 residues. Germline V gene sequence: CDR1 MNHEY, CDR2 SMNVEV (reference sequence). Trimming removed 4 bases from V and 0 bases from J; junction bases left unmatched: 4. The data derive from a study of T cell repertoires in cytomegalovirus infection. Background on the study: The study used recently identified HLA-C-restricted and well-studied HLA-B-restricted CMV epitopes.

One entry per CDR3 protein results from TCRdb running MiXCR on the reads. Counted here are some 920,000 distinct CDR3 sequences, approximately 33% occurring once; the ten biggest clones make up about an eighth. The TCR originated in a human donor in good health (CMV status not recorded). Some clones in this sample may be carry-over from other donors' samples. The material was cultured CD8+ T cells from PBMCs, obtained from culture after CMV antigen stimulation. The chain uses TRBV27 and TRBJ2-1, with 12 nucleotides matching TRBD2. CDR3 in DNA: TGTGCCAGCAGTTCTACTAGCGGGGGGAGCTCCTACAATGAGCAGTTCTTC. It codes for CASSSTSGGSSYNEQFF.